This TCR beta chain was recorded in a study of control samples from healthy donors and cancer patients (dated by TCRdb to 2019 to 2021). The CDR3 spans 13 residues, from the cysteine through the phenylalanine. Only the CDR3 DNA is retained, 39 bases long and in frame from the first base. Looking up the germline V gene yields CDR1 MDHEN and CDR2 SYDVKM. V is clipped by 8 bases and J by 3 bases, and the sequence between their germline boundaries is 12 bases long. Libraries were constructed by the immunoSEQ multiplex PCR assay. TCRdb retrieved this table from immuneACCESS and kept in-frame rearrangements only. Not all clones are present; in checked studies, unresolved V genes account for under half, and no reason is known for the remainder. Across this sample there are some 78,000 clones, with 85% to 90% seen only once. Jointly, the top ten make up approximately 7.6% of the sample. A word on this clone: Its antigen specificity is not known. No much larger clone exists at a distance of one base, and base qualities are not known.

The clonotype comes from a woman aged 55 to 70 in good health. Source material: blood. The receptor chain draws on TRBV28 and TRBJ2-3; the D gene cannot be named for sure. The CDR3 reads CASHIRATDTQYF. In nucleotides, the sequence is TGTGCCAGCCACATTCGGGCAACAGATACGCAGTATTTT.